This T cell receptor beta chain was recorded in a study of blood T cell repertoires in COVID-19 (dated by TCRdb to 2018 to 2021). Some background on the complete study: Samples from collaborators originated in the United States, Italy and Spain and spanned both the acute and convalescent phases of COVID-19. The material from the prospective study consisted of cDNA or gDNA derived from T cells, B-cell-depleted T cells, or PBMCs. The dataset comprised deeply sampled blood TCRbeta repertoires from subjects exposed to, actively infected with, or recovered from COVID-19. The repertoires were released in a freely available public database meant as a resource for research on the immune response to SARS-CoV-2. Samples came from the ongoing ImmuneRACE study (first 160 participants) plus 1,254 subjects from 6 global collaborators. Sample metadata almost always included a de-identified subject ID, COVID-19 status, age in years and sex. Where available, HLA class I and class II types were taken from metadata supplied by the sample provider and were not determined by assay-based typing.

According to the germline V gene, CDR1 reads MNHEY and CDR2 reads SVGEGT. Trimming leaves V shorter by 5 bases and J shorter by 3 bases, with the junction holding 8 bases beyond the gene matches. Measured from the cysteine to the phenylalanine, the CDR3 is 15 residues long. Just the 45-base CDR3 DNA is kept, in frame starting at base 1. The full study reports these points: Clinical and demographic metadata were provided uncurated, with the amount varying by source and participant.

Each collaborating institution followed its own protocols to collect whole blood in K2EDTA tubes. For TCRbeta analysis, collaborators shipped samples in one of three forms: frozen whole blood, isolated PBMCs, or DNA extracted from either of those sample types. The immunoSEQ Assay, a bias-controlled multiplex PCR, was used to amplify TCRbeta CDR3 regions from genomic DNA. The published analysis was carried out like this. The number of nucleated cells in each sample was estimated from the amplification of reference gene primers within the assay. Sequence reads were collapsed and filtered to measure the absolute abundance of every unique TCRbeta CDR3 rearrangement. For each sample, productive Simpson clonality was calculated as the square root of Simpson's diversity index over productive rearrangements. TCRdb took this table from immuneACCESS and kept in-frame rearrangements with V and J called. Such tables lack part of the clones; where checked against another copy, unresolved V genes explain under half of the gap, and the rest is unexplained. That table supplies the V and J calls and clone size; D and trimming were determined from the DNA. The sample table holds more than 150,000 clones, of which around four fifths were seen once. The biggest ten clones account for around 15% of the sample.

Notes on this clone: Its binding antigen is unknown. No much larger clonotype is one base removed from it; base qualities were not supplied.

The chain is made from TRBV6-2 or TRBV6-3 and TRBJ1-2; TRBD1 fits 8 bases in the junction. The source material was peripheral blood. The TCR was taken from a young man with active or convalescent COVID-19. The DNA reads TGTGCCAGCAGTCGTATACCGGGACAGGACTATGGCTACACCTTC. Translated, this gives CASSRIPGQDYGYTF.